The 8 T cell receptor beta chains reported below all come from one sample, sequenced in a study of blood T cell repertoires in COVID-19. The repertoire was sequenced with immunoSEQ multiplex PCR; TCRdb's copy has only in-frame clones and lacks some. Among about 190,000 clones, less than 85% were seen once, and the ten largest hold 12%. The material sequenced was peripheral blood. The receptor set was obtained from a woman between 50 and 59 years old with acute or convalescent COVID-19.

The rearrangement joins TRBV5-1 to TRBJ1-4, with 7 nucleotides matching TRBD1. The junction had 10 bases not matched to a gene; V was cut back by 4 bases and J by 4 bases. Germline V CDR1 and CDR2: SGHRS, YFSETQ. The CDR3 is 16 residues long. In nucleotides, the CDR3 is TGCGCCAGCAGCCTAGGACAGGCCGCCATTAATGAAAAACTGTTTTTT. Translation gives CASSLGQAAINEKLFF.

The rearrangement uses TRBV11-2 and TRBJ1-5; unclear D gene. There are 15 residues in the CDR3. The germline V gene has CDR1 SGHAT and CDR2 FQNNGV. The V end was cut by 0 bases, the J end by 0 bases, with 6 bases between. CDR3 sequence: CASSLESYSNQPQHF. CDR3 nucleotide sequence: TGTGCCAGCAGCTTAGAGAGTTATAGCAATCAGCCCCAGCATTTT. The variable domain in full, with the rest retrieved from reference TRBV11-2 and TRBJ1-5, is EAGVAQSPRYKIIEKRQSVAFWCNPISGHATLYWYQQILGQGPKLLIQFQNNGVVDDSQLPKDRFSAERLKGVDSTLKIQPAKLEDSAVYLCASSLESYSNQPQHFGDGTRLSIL.

CDR3 protein: CSVESSNYEQYF. The CDR3 DNA reads as TGCAGCGTTGAGTCTAGTAACTACGAGCAGTACTTC. V and J are TRBV29-1 and TRBJ2-7; no clear D. This CDR3 region has 12 residues. In germline, CDR1 is SQVTM, CDR2 ANQGSEA. V lost 3 bases and J 3 bases, leaving 9 bases between the germline ends.

V and J are TRBV23-1 and TRBJ2-7, with D perhaps matching TRBD2 (6 bases). TRBV23-1 is placed among ORFs of uncertain function. The CDR3 length is 15 residues. V lost 4 bases and J lost 2, with 15 bases in between. The CDR3 coding sequence is TGCGCCAGCAGTCCGAGATGGGACTCGCCCTACGAGCAGTACTTC. Its translation: CASSPRWDSPYEQYF.

The rearrangement links TRBV5-6 to TRBJ2-3; D not resolved. The V and J ends lost 2 bases and 1 base respectively, with 8 bases between them. From germline, CDR1 is SGHDT and CDR2 YYEEEE. The CDR3 covers 14 residues. The CDR3 spells CASSLEPGTDTQYF. The CDR3 nucleotides read TGTGCCAGCAGCTTAGAACCAGGCACAGATACGCAGTATTTT.

V is TRBV6-5 and J is TRBJ2-1, with 9 bases aligning to TRBD1. Germline V gene lookup returns CDR1 MNHEY and CDR2 SVGAGI. With 5 bases clipped from V and 3 bases from J, the junction kept 2 bases outside the gene matches. This CDR3 has 14 residues. CDR3 coding DNA: TGTGCCAGCAGTCAGACAGGGGGCTACAATGAGCAGTTCTTC. Translating gives CASSQTGGYNEQFF.

This clone was detected only once. V gene TRBV6-5 combines with J gene TRBJ1-5, with D maybe TRBD1 (5 bases). V was cut by 6 bases and J by 2 bases, with 11 bases left in between. The CDR3 runs 14 residues. CDR1 and CDR2 from the germline V gene are MNHEY and SVGAGI. The CDR3 protein is CASSLREGNQPQHF. The DNA for the CDR3 is TGTGCCAGCAGCCTCAGGGAGGGCAATCAGCCCCAGCATTTT.

The V and J genes are TRBV9 and TRBJ2-6, with D tentatively TRBD2 (6 bases). Germline-derived CDR1 and CDR2 are SGDLS and YYNGEE. V was cut by 4 bases and J by 4 bases, with 15 bases left in between. This CDR3 has 16 amino acids. The CDR3 loop reads CASSFDPAGGANVLTF. The CDR3, as DNA: TGTGCCAGCAGCTTCGACCCCGCGGGAGGGGCCAACGTCCTGACTTTC.